Presented here are 18 T cell receptor beta chains from one specimen sequenced in a study of blood T cell repertoires in COVID-19. Assay used: immunoSEQ multiplex PCR; TCRdb lists only in-frame clones, some missing. The sample includes about 140,000 clones, less than 80% of them seen just once. Sequencing input: peripheral blood. The receptors here all came from a man between 60 and 75 years old with acute or convalescent COVID-19.

The chain links TRBV28 to TRBJ1-5; D may be TRBD1 (5 bases). The germline V and J ends were trimmed by 7 bases and 7 bases, with 14 bases remaining between them. The CDR3 has 13 residues. Per germline, CDR1 MDHEN and CDR2 SYDVKM. CDR3 in amino acids: CASTSGGTQPQHF. CDR3 DNA sequence: TGTGCCAGCACTTCGGGGGGGACGCAGCCCCAGCATTTT.

The chain recombines TRBV28 with TRBJ2-7; D unclear. From germline, CDR1 is MDHEN and CDR2 SYDVKM. Deletions cut 4 bases from V and 0 bases from J, with 4 bases between. This CDR3 spans 12 amino acids. CDR3 coding DNA: TGTGCCAGCAGTTGGAGCTCCTACGAGCAGTACTTC. Translated: CASSWSSYEQYF.

J is TRBJ2-7 and V is TRBV7-2, with TRBD2 matching over 9 bases. The germline gives CDR1 SGHTA, CDR2 FQGNSA. With V trimmed by 1 base and J by 0 bases, 7 bases remained unmatched. CDR3 length: 17 residues. This CDR3 is CASSLVAGERSSYEQYF. As DNA, the CDR3 is TGTGCCAGCAGCTTAGTAGCGGGAGAGAGGAGCTCCTACGAGCAGTACTTC.

The rearrangement uses TRBV19 and TRBJ2-2; TRBD2 aligns across 9 bases. Trimming cost V 6 bases and J 5 bases; bases outside gene matches: 7. The germline V gene has CDR1 LNHDA and CDR2 SQIVND (reference sequence). This CDR3 has 15 residues. The CDR3: CASSHGGRGTGELFF. CDR3 sequence (DNA): TGTGCCAGTAGCCACGGCGGGAGGGGGACCGGGGAGCTGTTTTTT. Full variable domain (missing parts from reference TRBV19 and TRBJ2-2): DGGITQSPKYLFRKEGQNVTLSCEQNLNHDAMYWYRQDPGQGLRLIYYSQIVNDFQKGDIAEGYSVSREKKESFPLTVTSAQKNPTAFYLCASSHGGRGTGELFFGEGSRLTVL.

As DNA, the CDR3 is TGCGCCAGCAGCGATCTAGCGGGAATTTACAATGAGCAGTTCTTC. Encoded protein: CASSDLAGIYNEQFF. The rearrangement links TRBV5-1 to TRBJ2-1; 9 bases match TRBD2. This CDR3 is 15 amino acids long. CDR1 SGHRS and CDR2 YFSETQ come from the germline V gene. The J segment lost 4 bases and the V segment lost 4 bases, leaving 6 bases of the junction unmatched.

The CDR3: CASSSTGVTEAFF. Here the CDR3 DNA reads TGTGCCAGCAGCTCGACAGGGGTCACTGAAGCTTTCTTT. The V and J genes are TRBV5-6 and TRBJ1-1; 8 nucleotides agree with TRBD1. This CDR3 comprises 13 residues. The J segment lost 4 bases and the V segment lost 3 bases, leaving 2 bases of the junction unmatched. In germline, CDR1 is SGHDT, CDR2 YYEEEE.

This clone has at least ten counts. The gene calls are TRBV6-5 and TRBJ1-1; D perhaps matches TRBD1 (5 bases). This CDR3 is 12 amino acids long. Germline V lookup: CDR1 MNHEY, CDR2 SVGAGI. With 8 bases removed from V and 6 bases from J, the gap between germline ends came to 13 bases. This CDR3 reads CASESDRAEAFF. The CDR3 DNA reads TGTGCCAGCGAAAGTGACAGAGCTGAAGCTTTCTTT.

This chain connects TRBV28 to TRBJ2-3; tentative D call: TRBD2 (5 bases). Trimming stripped 8 bases from V and 6 bases from J, with 15 bases between. CDR1 and CDR2 (germline): MDHEN, SYDVKM. The CDR3 contains 13 residues. CDR3 sequence reads: CASGLGWRDTQYF. The CDR3 DNA sequence: TGTGCCAGCGGGCTGGGGTGGAGGGATACGCAGTATTTT.

This clone has more than one count but fewer than ten. The rearrangement joins TRBV19 to TRBJ2-3, with 10 bases aligning to TRBD1. The CDR3 contains 15 residues. V lost 6 bases and J lost 6; bases outside the gene matches: 9. CDR1 is LNHDA, CDR2 SQIVND, per germline (reference sequence). The CDR3 DNA sequence: TGTGCCAGTAGACGGGGACAGGGGTTACGGGATACGCAGTATTTT. Residues: CASRRGQGLRDTQYF.

The genes are TRBV14 and TRBJ2-7; D gene uncertain. V was clipped by 4 bases and J by 1 base, with 14 bases between them. Germline CDR1 SGHDN, CDR2 FVKESK. The CDR3 runs to 15 residues. The CDR3: CASSPDGFPSYEQYF. The CDR3 DNA is TGTGCCAGCAGCCCCGATGGCTTCCCTTCCTACGAGCAGTACTTC.

This rearrangement joins TRBV29-1 to TRBJ2-5, with unresolved D. Per germline, CDR1 SQVTM and CDR2 ANQGSEA. V lost 4 bases, J lost 5 bases, and 5 bases lay in between. The CDR3 sequence is 10 residues long. CDR3 bases: TGCAGCGTTGTTGGCGAGACCCAGTACTTC. This encodes CSVVGETQYF.

Regarding this clone: The junction and the germline gene differ at one end; a read error may be behind it. This chain links TRBV24-1 with TRBJ2-3, with 8 bases that match TRBD2. The CDR3 has 15 amino acids. Germline V gene lookup returns CDR1 KGHDR and CDR2 SFDVKD. The CDR3 protein is CATSAAGAGGYTQYF. The DNA for the CDR3 is TGTGCCACTAGTGCAGCGGGAGCCGGGGGGTATACGCAGTATTTT.

The chain combines TRBV2 with TRBJ2-3; D gene ambiguous. The germline V gene encodes CDR1 SNHLY and CDR2 FYNNEI. Trimming took off 4 bases at V and 7 bases at J, with 9 bases between the two ends. This CDR3 region has 12 residues. DNA of the CDR3: TGTGCCAGCAGTGCCGCCCAGAATACGCAGTATTTT. Amino acid sequence: CASSAAQNTQYF.

The genes are TRBV11-3 and TRBJ2-7; TRBD2 matches at 11 bases. The CDR3 extends over 15 amino acids. The germline V gene has CDR1 SGHNT and CDR2 YENEEA. V lost 8 bases and J lost 3; bases outside the gene matches: 9. CDR3 amino acids: CASAQGGLAVYEQYF. The CDR3 region has the DNA TGTGCCAGCGCGCAAGGGGGACTAGCGGTCTACGAGCAGTACTTC. Using reference TRBV11-3 and TRBJ2-7 for the parts outside the CDR3, the full variable domain is EAGVVQSPRYKIIEKKQPVAFWCNPISGHNTLYWYLQNLGQGPELLIRYENEEAVDDSQLPKDRFSAERLKGVDSTLKIQPAELGDSAVYLCASAQGGLAVYEQYFGPGTRLTVT.

The chain's CDR3 is CSATETGYEQYF. The CDR3 DNA is TGCAGCGCCACCGAGACGGGCTACGAGCAGTACTTC. The J gene is TRBJ2-7, the V gene TRBV29-1; no definite D call. The CDR3 is made up of 12 amino acids. Deletions cut 7 bases from V and 3 bases from J, with 13 bases between. Germline loops: CDR1 SQVTM, CDR2 ANQGSEA.

Points on this clone: Additional DNA sequences in this sample encode the identical CDR3. CDR3 sequence (DNA): TGTGCCAGCTCACCACAGGGGGCCAACACTGAAGCTTTCTTT. This sequence encodes CASSPQGANTEAFF. This chain connects TRBV18 to TRBJ1-1, with 7 bases lining up with TRBD1. The CDR3 length is 14 residues. CDR1 is KGHSH, CDR2 LQKENI, per germline. V shed 1 base and J 2 bases; nucleotides not matched to a gene: 1.

As regards this clone: Other nucleotide sequences from this sample produce the same CDR3. The chain carries TRBV18 and TRBJ1-1; unclear D gene. Germline values: CDR1 KGHSH, CDR2 LQKENI. CDR3 size: 14 residues. The V and J ends lost 1 base and 1 base respectively, with 7 bases between them. Written as DNA, the CDR3 is TGTGCCAGCTCACCACAGGGAGGGAACACTGAAGCTTTCTTT. Protein: CASSPQGGNTEAFF.

Remarks on this clone: Other DNA sequences in this specimen translate into the identical CDR3. The chain has TRBV5-6 and TRBJ1-4; D uncertain. CDR3 length equals 14 residues. Between the trimmed V and J ends, which lost 2 bases and 0 bases, there was a span of 5 bases. CDR1 and CDR2 from the germline V gene are SGHDT and YYEEEE. CDR3 sequence (DNA): TGTGCCAGCAGCTTATTAGCAACTAATGAAAAACTGTTTTTT. It specifies CASSLLATNEKLFF.